Listed here are 9 T cell receptor beta chains from one sample, sequenced in a study of blood T cell repertoires in COVID-19. Using immunoSEQ multiplex PCR, the repertoire was profiled, and TCRdb retains in-frame clones only, with some absent. Altogether about 280,000 clones are present, about nine tenths being singletons, with the ten largest covering around 2.9%. Sample: peripheral blood. The source is a woman between 25 and 40 years old with active or convalescent COVID-19.

The rearrangement uses TRBV19 and TRBJ2-5; TRBD2 agrees at 7 bases. Germline CDR1 reads LNHDA; CDR2 reads SQIVND (reference sequence). V was clipped by 3 bases and J by 0 bases; unmatched bases: 4. The CDR3 length is 15 residues. This CDR3 reads CASSITGGYQETQYF. The CDR3 region has the DNA TGTGCCAGTAGTATTACGGGGGGATACCAAGAGACCCAGTACTTC. The whole variable domain, filled in from reference TRBV19 and TRBJ2-5, reads DGGITQSPKYLFRKEGQNVTLSCEQNLNHDAMYWYRQDPGQGLRLIYYSQIVNDFQKGDIAEGYSVSREKKESFPLTVTSAQKNPTAFYLCASSITGGYQETQYFGPGTRLLVL.

As DNA, the CDR3 is TGCGCCAGCCGTGGACTAGCGGGCCTCGAGCAGTACTTC. This sequence encodes CASRGLAGLEQYF. V and J are TRBV10-2 and TRBJ2-7; 11 bases align to TRBD2. This CDR3 has 13 amino acids. The germline gives CDR1 WSHSY, CDR2 SAAADI. Losses at the gene ends were 8 bases for V and 6 bases for J; bases not matched to a gene: 6.

The chain is built from TRBV7-2 and TRBJ2-3; D might be TRBD2 (5 bases). This CDR3 is built from 16 residues. Trimming cost V 2 bases and J 8 bases, with 20 bases left between them. CDR1 is SGHTA, CDR2 FQGNSA, per germline. CDR3 residues: CASSLREFPHEGTQYF. CDR3 DNA sequence: TGTGCCAGCAGCTTAAGGGAGTTTCCTCACGAGGGTACGCAGTATTTT.

The chain couples TRBV7-9 to TRBJ2-2; no clear D. Trimming stripped 5 bases from V and 2 bases from J, with 15 bases between. The germline gives CDR1 SEHNR, CDR2 FQNEAQ (reference sequence). CDR3 length: 16 amino acids. The CDR3 here is CASSPPAVGNTGELFF. The CDR3, as DNA: TGTGCCAGCAGCCCCCCGGCGGTTGGAAACACCGGGGAGCTGTTTTTT.

This CDR3 reads CAISGDRDRGYGYTF. The CDR3 DNA sequence: TGTGCCATCAGTGGGGACAGGGATCGGGGCTATGGCTACACCTTC. The chain joins TRBV10-3 to TRBJ1-2; 9 bases are a match to TRBD1. Germline V gene data show CDR1 as ENHRY and CDR2 as SYGVKD. The CDR3 contains 15 residues. V gave up 4 bases and J gave up 4 bases; unmatched junction bases: 7.

This clone has only one observation. This rearrangement joins TRBV5-1 to TRBJ2-1; D may be TRBD2 (6 bases). The ends were cut back, 0 bases at V and 0 bases at J, with 10 bases in the middle. The CDR3 has 16 residues. The germline V gene encodes CDR1 SGHRS and CDR2 YFSETQ. The CDR3 DNA is TGCGCCAGCAGCTTGGCCGGGGGAAGCTCCTACAATGAGCAGTTCTTC. Amino acid sequence: CASSLAGGSSYNEQFF.

The chain has TRBV9 and TRBJ1-2, with D possibly TRBD1 on 5 matching bases. V lost 1 base, J lost 8 bases, and 12 bases lay in between. The CDR3 length is 13 residues. The germline V gene encodes CDR1 SGDLS and CDR2 YYNGEE. The CDR3 is CASSVSGPMGYTF. Here the CDR3 DNA reads TGTGCCAGCAGCGTATCAGGGCCAATGGGCTACACCTTC.

The chain employs TRBV2 and TRBJ2-3; 10 bases are a match to TRBD2. The germline V gene has CDR1 SNHLY and CDR2 FYNNEI. The CDR3 has 14 residues. Unmatched junction bases numbered 5, after V lost 7 bases and J lost 4 bases. As DNA, the CDR3 is TGTGCCAGCAACGAGCGGGGGGGCCCAGATACGCAGTATTTT. It is translated as CASNERGGPDTQYF.

J is TRBJ1-2 and V is TRBV5-1, with 7 nucleotides matching TRBD1. The CDR3 extends over 15 amino acids. V gave up 2 bases and J gave up 5 bases; unmatched junction bases: 9. The V gene's germline CDR1 is SGHRS and CDR2 YFSETQ. The DNA of the CDR3 is TGCGCCAGCAGCTTAGGAGGGGGCGTAAGGTATGGCTACACCTTC. This encodes CASSLGGGVRYGYTF.